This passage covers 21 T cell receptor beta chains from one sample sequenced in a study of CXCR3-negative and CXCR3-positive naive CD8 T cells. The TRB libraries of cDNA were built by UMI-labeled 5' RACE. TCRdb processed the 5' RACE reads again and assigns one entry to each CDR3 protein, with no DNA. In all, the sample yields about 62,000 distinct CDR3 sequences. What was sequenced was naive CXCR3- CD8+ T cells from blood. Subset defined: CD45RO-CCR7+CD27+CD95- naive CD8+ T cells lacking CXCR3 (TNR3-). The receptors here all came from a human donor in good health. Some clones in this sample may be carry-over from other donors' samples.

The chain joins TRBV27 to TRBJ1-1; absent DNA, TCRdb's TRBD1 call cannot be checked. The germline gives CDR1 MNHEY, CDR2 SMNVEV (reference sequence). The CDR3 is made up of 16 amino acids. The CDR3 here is CASSNAQGTVNTEAFF.

The CDR3 loop reads CASSLAAGFGWYEQYF. The J gene is TRBJ2-7, the V gene TRBV5-5; the TCRdb call, TRBD1, lacks DNA for checking. The CDR3 sequence is 16 residues long. The germline V gene encodes CDR1 SGHKS and CDR2 YYEKEE (reference sequence).

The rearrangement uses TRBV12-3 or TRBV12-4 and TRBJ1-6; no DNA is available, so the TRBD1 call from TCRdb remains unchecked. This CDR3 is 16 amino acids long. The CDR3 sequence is CASRRGGGTFNSPLHF.

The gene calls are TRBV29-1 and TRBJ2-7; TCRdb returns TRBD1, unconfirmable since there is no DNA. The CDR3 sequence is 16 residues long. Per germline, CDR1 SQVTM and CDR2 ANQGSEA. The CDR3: CSVMGEGSGRDRKQYF.

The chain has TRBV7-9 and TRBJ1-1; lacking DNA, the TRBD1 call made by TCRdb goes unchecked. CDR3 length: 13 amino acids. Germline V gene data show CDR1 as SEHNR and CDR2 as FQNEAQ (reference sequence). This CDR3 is CASSPQGPTEAFF.

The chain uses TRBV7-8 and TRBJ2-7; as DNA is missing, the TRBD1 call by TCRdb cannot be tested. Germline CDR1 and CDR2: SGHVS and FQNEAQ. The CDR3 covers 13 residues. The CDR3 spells CASGATLRGEQYF. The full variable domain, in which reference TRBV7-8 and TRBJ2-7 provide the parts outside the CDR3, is GAGVSQSPRYKVAKRGQDVALRCDPISGHVSLFWYQQALGQGPEFLTYFQNEAQLDKSGLPSDRFFAERPEGSVSTLKIQRTQQEDSAVYLCASGATLRGEQYFGPGTRLTVT.

This chain's CDR3 is CSARAPGEGIEAFF. The chain uses TRBV20-1 and TRBJ1-1; TCRdb reports TRBD1, a call that lacks DNA to check it against. The CDR3 covers 14 residues. CDR1 is DFQATT and CDR2 is SNEGSKA in the germline V gene (reference sequence).

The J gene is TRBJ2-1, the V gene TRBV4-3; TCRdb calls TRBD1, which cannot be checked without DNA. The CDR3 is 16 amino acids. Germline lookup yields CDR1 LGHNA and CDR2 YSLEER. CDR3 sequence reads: CASSQDRWGTANEQFF.

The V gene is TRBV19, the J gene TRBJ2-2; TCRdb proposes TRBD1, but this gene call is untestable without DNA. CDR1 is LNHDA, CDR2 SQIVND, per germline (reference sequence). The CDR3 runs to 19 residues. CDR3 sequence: CASSIDFPGLTWATGELFF.

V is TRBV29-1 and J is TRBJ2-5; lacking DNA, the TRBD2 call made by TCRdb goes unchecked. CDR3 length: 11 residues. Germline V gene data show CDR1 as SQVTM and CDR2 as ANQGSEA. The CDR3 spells CSVVRGETQYF.

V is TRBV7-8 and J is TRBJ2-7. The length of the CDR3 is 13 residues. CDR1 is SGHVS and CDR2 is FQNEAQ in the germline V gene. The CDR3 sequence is CASSPSDSYEQYF.

This CDR3 reads CASTHPGTETEAFF. The J gene is TRBJ1-1, the V gene TRBV6-6; the D gene TCRdb calls, TRBD1, cannot be checked with no DNA. The CDR3 contains 14 residues. In germline, CDR1 is MNHNY, CDR2 SVGAGI (reference sequence).

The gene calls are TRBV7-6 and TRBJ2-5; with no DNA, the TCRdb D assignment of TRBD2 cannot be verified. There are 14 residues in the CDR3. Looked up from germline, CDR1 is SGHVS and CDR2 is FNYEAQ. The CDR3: CASSSGGALETQYF. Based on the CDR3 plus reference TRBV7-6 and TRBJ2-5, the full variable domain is GAGVSQSPRYKVTKRGQDVALRCDPISGHVSLYWYRQALGQGPEFLTYFNYEAQQDKSGLPNDRFSAERPEGSISTLTIQRTEQRDSAMYRCASSSGGALETQYFGPGTRLLVL.

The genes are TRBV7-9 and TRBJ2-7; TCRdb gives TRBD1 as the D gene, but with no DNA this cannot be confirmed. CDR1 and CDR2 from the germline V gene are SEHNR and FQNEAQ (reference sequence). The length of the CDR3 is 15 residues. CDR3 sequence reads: CASSSWTGSKNEQYF.

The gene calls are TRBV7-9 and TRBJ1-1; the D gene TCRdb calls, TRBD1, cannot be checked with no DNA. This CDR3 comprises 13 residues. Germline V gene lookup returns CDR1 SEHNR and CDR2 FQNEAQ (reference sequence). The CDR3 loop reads CASSLRGDTEAFF.

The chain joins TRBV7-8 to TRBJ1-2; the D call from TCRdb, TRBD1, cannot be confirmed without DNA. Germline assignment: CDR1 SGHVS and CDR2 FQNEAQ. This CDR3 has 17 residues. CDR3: CASSFLRQGAYLVGYTF.

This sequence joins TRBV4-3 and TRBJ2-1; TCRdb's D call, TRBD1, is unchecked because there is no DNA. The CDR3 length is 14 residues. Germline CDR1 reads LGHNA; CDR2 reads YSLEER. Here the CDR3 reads CASSQDRGDNEQFF.

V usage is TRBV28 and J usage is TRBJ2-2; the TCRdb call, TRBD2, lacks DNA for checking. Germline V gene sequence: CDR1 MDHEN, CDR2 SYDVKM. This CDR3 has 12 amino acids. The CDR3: CASSVGAGELFF.

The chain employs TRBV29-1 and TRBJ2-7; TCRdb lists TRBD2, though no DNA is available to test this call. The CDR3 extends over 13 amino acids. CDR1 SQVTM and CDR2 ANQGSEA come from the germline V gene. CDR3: CSVELAGIYEQYF.

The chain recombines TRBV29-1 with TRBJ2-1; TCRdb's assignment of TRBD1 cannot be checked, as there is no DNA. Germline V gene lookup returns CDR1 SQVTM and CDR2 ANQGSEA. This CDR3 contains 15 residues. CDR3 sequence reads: CSVEDSVTGDDEQFF.

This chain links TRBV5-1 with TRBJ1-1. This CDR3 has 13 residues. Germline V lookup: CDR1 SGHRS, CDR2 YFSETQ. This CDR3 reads CASSLAENTEAFF.